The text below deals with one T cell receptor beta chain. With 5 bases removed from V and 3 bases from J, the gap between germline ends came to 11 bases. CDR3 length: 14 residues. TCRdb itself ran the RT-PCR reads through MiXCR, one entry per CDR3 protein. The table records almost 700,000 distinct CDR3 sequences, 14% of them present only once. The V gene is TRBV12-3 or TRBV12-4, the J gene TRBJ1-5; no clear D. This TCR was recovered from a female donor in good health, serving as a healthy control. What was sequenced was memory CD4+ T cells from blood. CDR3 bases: TGTGCCAGCAGTACCCCTCCCGACAATCAGCCCCAGCATTTT. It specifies CASSTPPDNQPQHF.